One and the same sample provided the 18 T cell receptor beta chains below, sequenced in a study of blood T cell repertoires in COVID-19. TCRdb's table, derived via immunoSEQ multiplex PCR, lists solely in-frame clones and lacks some. The sample has more than 85,000 clones, about 75% seen once. The sample was peripheral blood. These receptors were taken from an elderly woman with active or convalescent COVID-19.

V usage is TRBV9 and J usage is TRBJ2-2, with 10 bases identical to TRBD2. This CDR3 spans 15 amino acids. V trimming: 3 bases; J trimming: 5 bases; junction bases outside the gene matches: 4. Germline assignment: CDR1 SGDLS and CDR2 YYNGEE. Written as DNA, the CDR3 is TGTGCCAGCAGCGCCCTAGCGGGAGTAACCGGGGAGCTGTTTTTT. Residues: CASSALAGVTGELFF.

This clone ranks as medium-sized. The rearrangement joins TRBV5-6 to TRBJ2-2, with 7 bases that match TRBD1. CDR3 length: 15 residues. With 2 bases clipped from V and 3 bases from J, the junction kept 4 bases outside the gene matches. CDR1 is SGHDT, CDR2 YYEEEE, per germline. As DNA, the CDR3 is TGTGCCAGCAGCTTTGTTCAGGGGGACACCGGGGAGCTGTTTTTT. Its translation: CASSFVQGDTGELFF. The full variable domain, in which reference TRBV5-6 and TRBJ2-2 provide the parts outside the CDR3, is DAGVTQSPTHLIKTRGQQVTLRCSPKSGHDTVSWYQQALGQGPQFIFQYYEEEERQRGNFPDRFSGHQFPNYSSELNVNALLLGDSALYLCASSFVQGDTGELFFGEGSRLTVL.

The chain links TRBV13 to TRBJ1-2; TRBD1 might be the D (6 bases). V lost 3 bases, J lost 5 bases, and 7 bases lay in between. The length of the CDR3 is 12 residues. The germline CDR1 and CDR2 sequences are PRHDT and FYEKMQ (reference sequence). CDR3 sequence: CASSFGQYGYTF. In DNA form, the CDR3 reads TGTGCCAGCAGCTTCGGACAGTATGGCTACACCTTC.

Note on this clone: Other DNA sequences in the same sample also yield this CDR3. CDR3 DNA: TGTGCCAGCAGTTATAGGCAGGGCTACGAGCAGTACTTC. This translates into CASSYRQGYEQYF. The chain recombines TRBV6-5 with TRBJ2-7; the D gene is possibly TRBD1 (5 bases). The CDR3 is made up of 13 amino acids. V dropped 3 bases and J dropped 3 bases, with 9 bases sitting between them. The germline CDR1 and CDR2 sequences are MNHEY and SVGAGI.

V is TRBV7-3 and J is TRBJ1-1, with D perhaps TRBD1 (6 bases). The germline V gene encodes CDR1 SGHTA and CDR2 FQGTGA. The ends were cut back, 0 bases at V and 0 bases at J, with 8 bases in the middle. The CDR3 totals 15 residues. The CDR3 DNA is TGTGCCAGCAGCTTAACCGGACAGATGAACACTGAAGCTTTCTTT. It is translated as CASSLTGQMNTEAFF.

CDR3 bases: TGCGCCAGCAGCTCGCAACCGACTAGCGGGAGAAGGGTCCAAGAGACCCAGTACTTC. As protein: CASSSQPTSGRRVQETQYF. V is TRBV5-1 and J is TRBJ2-5; the match to TRBD2 covers 12 bases. The CDR3 contains 19 residues. The V gene's germline CDR1 is SGHRS and CDR2 YFSETQ. V lost 3 bases and J lost 1; bases outside the gene matches: 13.

The rearrangement links TRBV29-1 to TRBJ2-3, with D tentatively TRBD1 (5 bases). V was shortened by 6 bases and J by 0 bases, with 13 bases between the two germline ends. The CDR3 runs to 14 residues. The V gene's germline CDR1 is SQVTM and CDR2 ANQGSEA. CDR3 coding DNA: TGCAGCGTCCAGGGTCTATCCAGCACAGATACGCAGTATTTT. This gives the protein CSVQGLSSTDTQYF.

This chain links TRBV9 with TRBJ2-3, with a possible D match to TRBD2 (7 bases). The CDR3 totals 15 residues. Between the trimmed V and J ends, which lost 1 base and 3 bases, there was a span of 12 bases. Germline V gene data show CDR1 as SGDLS and CDR2 as YYNGEE. The CDR3 nucleotides are TGTGCCAGCAGCGTATCGGGGGGCAGGACAGATACGCAGTATTTT. This codes for CASSVSGGRTDTQYF.

V is TRBV19 and J is TRBJ2-5, with D unclear. CDR3 length equals 14 residues. Looked up from germline, CDR1 is LNHDA and CDR2 is SQIVND (reference sequence). V was cut by 4 bases and J by 6 bases, with 15 bases left in between. CDR3 loop: CASSTPGLQKTQYF. The DNA of the CDR3 is TGTGCCAGTAGTACTCCGGGTCTTCAGAAGACCCAGTACTTC.

The CDR3 region has the DNA TGTGCCAGCTCACCCGCTTCGGACAGGGTCAATGGCTACACCTTC. The encoded protein is CASSPASDRVNGYTF. The chain uses TRBV18 and TRBJ1-2; 8 nucleotides line up with TRBD1. Germline V gene sequence: CDR1 KGHSH, CDR2 LQKENI. The CDR3 sequence is 15 residues long. V gave up 3 bases and J gave up 6 bases; unmatched junction bases: 9.

The genes are TRBV5-1 and TRBJ1-4; D perhaps matches TRBD1 (5 bases). Germline lookup yields CDR1 SGHRS and CDR2 YFSETQ. This CDR3 spans 13 amino acids. Trimming removed 5 bases from V and 7 bases from J, with 12 bases in between. CDR3 DNA: TGCGCCAGCAGGGGGGGTACGGGTGAAAAACTGTTTTTT. Translation gives CASRGGTGEKLFF.

This clone was observed once. The chain couples TRBV28 to TRBJ1-4; D is undetermined. The CDR3 loop spans 13 amino acids. The germline V gene encodes CDR1 MDHEN and CDR2 SYDVKM. Between the trimmed V and J ends, which lost 8 bases and 3 bases, there was a span of 10 bases. CDR3: CASGLGANEKLFF. CDR3 DNA: TGTGCCAGCGGACTAGGTGCTAATGAAAAACTGTTTTTT.

This chain uses TRBV30 with TRBJ1-2; D remains unclear. CDR1 and CDR2 from the germline V gene are GTSNPN and SVGIG (reference sequence). The CDR3 contains 14 residues. Between the trimmed V and J ends, which lost 4 bases and 4 bases, there was a span of 16 bases. Here the CDR3 reads CAWIPVVQTYGYTF. The DNA for the CDR3 is TGTGCCTGGATTCCGGTTGTACAGACCTATGGCTACACCTTC.

The chain combines TRBV4-1 with TRBJ2-7, with D unresolved. Germline values: CDR1 MGHRA, CDR2 YSYEKL. Trimming pared 3 bases from V and 6 bases from J, leaving 15 bases between. The CDR3 spans 14 residues. CDR3 loop: CASSHPLTSGEQYF. The CDR3 region has the DNA TGCGCCAGCAGCCATCCATTAACTTCCGGCGAGCAGTACTTC.

The chain has TRBV7-3 and TRBJ2-2; no clear D. Trimming removed 3 bases from V and 3 bases from J, with 2 bases in between. Per the germline V gene, CDR1 is SGHTA and CDR2 is FQGTGA. The CDR3 consists of 12 residues. The CDR3, as DNA: TGTGCCAGCAGCTTCGACACCGGGGAGCTGTTTTTT. The encoded protein is CASSFDTGELFF.

The table lists this clone with a count of one. The rearrangement uses TRBV9 and TRBJ2-2; 9 nucleotides align to TRBD1. The V gene end was trimmed by 4 bases and the J gene end by 1 base; junction bases not matched to a gene: 5. This CDR3 contains 16 residues. Germline CDR1 reads SGDLS; CDR2 reads YYNGEE. The CDR3, as DNA: TGTGCCAGCAGCCAACCGGGACAGGGGAACACCGGGGAGCTGTTTTTT. It yields the protein CASSQPGQGNTGELFF.

J is TRBJ2-1 and V is TRBV29-1; maybe TRBD1 (5 bases). Trimming took 1 base from V and 4 from J, leaving 14 bases between them. Per germline, CDR1 SQVTM and CDR2 ANQGSEA. The CDR3 loop spans 15 amino acids. The CDR3 DNA reads as TGCAGCGTTGAAGGCGTGGATAGGGGATACAATGAGCAGTTCTTC. Its translation is CSVEGVDRGYNEQFF.

The rearrangement uses TRBV5-1 and TRBJ1-1, with D maybe TRBD1 (6 bases). The CDR3 contains 15 residues. The V gene's germline CDR1 is SGHRS and CDR2 YFSETQ. V gave up 0 bases and J gave up 5 bases, with 14 bases separating them. This chain's CDR3 is CASSLDWGPGTEAFF. Here the CDR3 DNA reads TGCGCCAGCAGCTTGGATTGGGGGCCGGGTACTGAAGCTTTCTTT.